Listed here are 14 T cell receptor beta chains from one sample, sequenced in a study of blood T cells in healthy people across ages. Together with a sample-barcoded 5' primer, a J-beta primer mix was included in a second PCR lasting about 7 to 11 cycles. Each CDR3 protein gets one entry after TCRdb re-called the 5' RACE reads with MiXCR. The sample shows some 900,000 distinct CDR3 sequences, around 49% of them seen only once. Material for sequencing was blood. The receptors were gathered from a man aged 25-45 years in good health.

The table lists this clonotype with a few counts. The rearrangement links TRBV28 to TRBJ2-1; D is unresolved. CDR3 size: 15 residues. Germline V gives CDR1 MDHEN, CDR2 SYDVKM. The germline V and J ends were trimmed by 5 bases and 6 bases, with 17 bases remaining between them. The CDR3 sequence: CASSPRTLLPNEQFF. The CDR3 DNA sequence: TGTGCCAGCAGTCCCCGTACCCTGCTCCCCAATGAGCAGTTCTTC.

This clonotype was detected only once. The chain carries TRBV2 and TRBJ2-2, with D perhaps being TRBD1 or TRBD2 (5 bases each). V was trimmed by 2 bases and J by 2 bases, leaving 9 bases between them. CDR3 length: 15 residues. Germline V gives CDR1 SNHLY, CDR2 FYNNEI. The CDR3 protein is CASSEWRTNTGELFF. The CDR3 DNA reads as TGTGCCAGCAGTGAATGGAGGACAAACACCGGGGAGCTGTTTTTT.

The chain has TRBV20-1 and TRBJ2-5; D is unresolved. Matching the DNA end better, TRBJ2-7 makes the J call doubtful. The length of the CDR3 is 10 residues. Germline values: CDR1 DFQATT, CDR2 SNEGSKA (reference sequence). DNA of the CDR3: TGCAGTGCTCACGGATACGAGCAGTACTTC. It specifies CSAHGYEQYF.

The count of this clonotype is one. The V and J genes are TRBV18 and TRBJ2-6, with a tentative D call TRBD1 (5 bases). The germline gives CDR1 KGHSH, CDR2 LQKENI. Deletions cut 0 bases from V and 2 bases from J, with 8 bases between. The CDR3 is made up of 16 amino acids. CDR3 nucleotide sequence: TGTGCCAGCTCACCACCGATAGGGGCTGGGGCCAACGTCCTGACTTTC. Translating it yields CASSPPIGAGANVLTF.

The gene calls are TRBV25-1 and TRBJ2-5; perhaps TRBD1 as D (5 bases). The CDR3 runs 16 residues. The V end lost 3 bases, the J end lost 4 bases, and 18 bases lay between the germline ends. Germline V gene sequence: CDR1 MGHDK, CDR2 SYGVNS. CDR3 nucleotide sequence: TGTGCCAGCAGTGAGACTTCAGGGTATTTGGGAGAGACCCAGTACTTC. This translates into CASSETSGYLGETQYF.

The chain carries TRBV7-2 and TRBJ2-1; no clear D gene. V gave up 5 bases and J gave up 5 bases, with 10 bases separating them. The germline gives CDR1 SGHTA, CDR2 FQGNSA. The CDR3 runs 13 residues. CDR3 nucleotide sequence: TGTGCCAGCAGCGTGGGAAGAAACAATGAGCAGTTCTTC. Its translation is CASSVGRNNEQFF.

The chain has TRBV20-1 and TRBJ1-1, with D perhaps matching TRBD1 (5 bases). V was trimmed by 6 bases and J by 1 base, leaving 18 bases between them. The germline CDR1 and CDR2 sequences are DFQATT and SNEGSKA (reference sequence). CDR3 length: 15 residues. The CDR3 sequence: CSAKLMGRTNTEAFF. The DNA of the CDR3 is TGCAGTGCCAAACTGATGGGACGGACGAACACTGAAGCTTTCTTT.

The J gene is TRBJ2-1, the V gene TRBV7-2; TRBD1 matches at 7 bases. Germline loops: CDR1 SGHTA, CDR2 FQGNSA. This CDR3 spans 15 amino acids. V gave up 0 bases and J gave up 5 bases; unmatched junction bases: 4. CDR3 residues: CASSLAGTANNEQFF. The CDR3 DNA is TGTGCCAGCAGCTTAGCAGGGACAGCCAACAATGAGCAGTTCTTC.

The V call is TRBV6-1, the J call TRBJ1-2, with D perhaps matching TRBD1 (5 bases). CDR3 length equals 15 residues. The germline V gene encodes CDR1 MNHNS and CDR2 SASEGT. The V and J ends lost 1 base and 4 bases respectively, with 13 bases between them. CDR3 DNA: TGTGCCAGCAGTGAAGAGACAGTTTTTATCTATGGCTACACCTTC. Translating gives CASSEETVFIYGYTF.

This chain links TRBV10-3 with TRBJ1-1; D is uncertain. Germline-derived CDR1 and CDR2 are ENHRY and SYGVKD. The ends were cut back, 7 bases at V and 3 bases at J, with 6 bases in the middle. The CDR3 covers 11 residues. The CDR3 here is CAIKSDTEAFF. The CDR3 DNA reads as TGTGCCATCAAAAGTGACACTGAAGCTTTCTTT.

This clonotype came up many times. The V and J genes are TRBV27 and TRBJ2-7, with 10 bases fitting TRBD2. CDR3 size: 14 residues. The germline gives CDR1 MNHEY, CDR2 SMNVEV (reference sequence). Germline trimming cut 3 bases from V and 6 bases from J; bases unmatched to any gene: 5. The CDR3 nucleotides read TGTGCCAGCAGTTTTGTAGGGACTAGCGCCGAGCAGTACTTC. Translated, it gives CASSFVGTSAEQYF.

The chain employs TRBV28 and TRBJ2-5, with D perhaps assigned TRBD1 or TRBD2 (5 bases each). TRBJ2-7 matches the DNA end more closely, so the J call is doubtful. Germline-derived CDR1 and CDR2 are MDHEN and SYDVKM. CDR3 length equals 14 residues. In DNA, the CDR3 is TGTGCCAGCGTGGCCGGGACCGCGGCCTACGAGCAGTACTTC. The encoded protein is CASVAGTAAYEQYF.

The CDR3 loop is CASSDPRVGYGYTF. The CDR3 DNA reads TGTGCCAGCAGTGACCCCAGGGTTGGCTATGGCTACACCTTC. The chain carries TRBV25-1 and TRBJ1-2; D perhaps matches TRBD1 (5 bases). This CDR3 comprises 14 residues. The V and J ends lost 3 bases and 4 bases respectively, with 12 bases between them. The V gene's germline CDR1 is MGHDK and CDR2 SYGVNS.

The CDR3 is CASSFRRTLSTDTQYF. The CDR3 nucleotides are TGTGCCAGCAGCTTTCGGAGGACTCTTAGCACAGATACGCAGTATTTT. This chain uses TRBV7-2 with TRBJ2-3; D perhaps matches TRBD2 (5 bases). Germline values: CDR1 SGHTA, CDR2 FQGNSA. V was pared by 3 bases and J by 0 bases, with 13 bases between. The CDR3 sequence is 16 residues long. The variable domain in full, completed from reference TRBV7-2 and TRBJ2-3, reads GAGVSQSPSNKVTEKGKDVELRCDPISGHTALYWYRQSLGQGLEFLIYFQGNSAPDKSGLPSDRFSAERTGGSVSTLTIQRTQQEDSAVYLCASSFRRTLSTDTQYFGPGTRLTVL.